The next 3 T cell receptor beta chains were all read from a single sample in a study of shared clonotypes between healthy human individuals. In the naive CD8 group, cells lacked CD45RO and were positively selected for CCR7, so terminally differentiated effector memory CD45RA+ cells were left out. The repertoire was sequenced with immunoSEQ multiplex PCR; TCRdb's copy has only in-frame clones and lacks some. Of about 2.1 million clones in the sample, about 93% were seen once. Sequenced: naive CD8+ T cells from PBMCs. These receptor sequences come from a man younger than 30 in good health. Some clones in this sample may be carry-over from other donors' samples.

CDR3 loop: CASSTTVETSSYEQYF. The CDR3 bases are TGTGCCAGCTCTACTACCGTTGAGACGAGCTCCTACGAGCAGTACTTC. The V call is TRBV27, the J call TRBJ2-7; no definite D call. The ends were cut back, 8 bases at V and 0 bases at J, with 20 bases in the middle. Germline V gene sequence: CDR1 MNHEY, CDR2 SMNVEV (reference sequence). The CDR3 has 16 residues.

This clone has just one count. The chain joins TRBV7-6 to TRBJ2-2; D remains ambiguous. The CDR3 has 15 amino acids. The V gene lost 5 bases and the J gene lost 4 bases, with 14 bases spanning the gap. CDR1 and CDR2 (germline): SGHVS, FNYEAQ. The DNA for the CDR3 is TGTGCCAGCAGCCAGACCTCACCGGGCACCGGGGAGCTGTTTTTT. Residues: CASSQTSPGTGELFF.

V and J are TRBV6-6 and TRBJ2-3; the D is unclear. The CDR3 is 12 amino acids. From germline, CDR1 is MNHNY and CDR2 SVGAGI (reference sequence). V was trimmed by 1 base and J by 5 bases, leaving 4 bases between them. The CDR3 reads CASSYLGDTQYF. DNA for the CDR3: TGTGCCAGCAGTTACTTAGGAGATACGCAGTATTTT.